These 19 T cell receptor beta chains originate from one sample sequenced in a study of cytotoxic CD8 clonotypes in ibrutinib-treated CLL. Generated by immunoSEQ multiplex PCR, the TCRdb table keeps only in-frame clones and is missing some. This table has 130,000 or so clones, approximately 80% appearing once. The input for sequencing was PBMCs, taken after 12 months of ibrutinib treatment. The source of these receptors is a human donor with chronic lymphocytic leukemia.

The chain carries TRBV4-3 and TRBJ2-2, with D uncertain. The CDR3 loop spans 15 amino acids. Trimming pared 1 base from V and 5 bases from J, leaving 11 bases between. CDR1 and CDR2 from the germline V gene are LGHNA and YSLEER. DNA of the CDR3: TGCGCCAGCAGCCAAGGGGGTGGTGGGACCGGGGAGCTGTTTTTT. This codes for CASSQGGGGTGELFF.

This clone occurred once. This CDR3 reads CASSYPGGPQYF. The CDR3 DNA sequence: TGTGCCAGCAGTTACCCGGGGGGCCCTCAGTACTTC. The V call is TRBV6-6, the J call TRBJ2-4; D might be TRBD2 (7 bases). The CDR3 runs to 12 residues. The germline CDR1 and CDR2 sequences are MNHNY and SVGAGI (reference sequence). Trimming shortened V by 2 bases and J by 12 bases, and 11 bases separated the two germline ends.

The chain has TRBV6-4 and TRBJ1-4; tentative D call: TRBD1 (6 bases). The CDR3 runs to 15 residues. Germline loops: CDR1 MRHNA, CDR2 SNTAGT. The V end was cut by 6 bases, the J end by 4 bases, with 15 bases between. The DNA for the CDR3 is TGTGCCAGCAGCCGAACAGGGTTGGGTAATGAAAAACTGTTTTTT. Its protein product is CASSRTGLGNEKLFF.

The chain recombines TRBV30 with TRBJ1-5; no clear D. Deletions cut 1 base from V and 1 base from J, with 5 bases between. The CDR3 contains 13 residues. CDR1 GTSNPN and CDR2 SVGIG come from the germline V gene (reference sequence). CDR3 in amino acids: CAWSEISNQPQHF. For the CDR3, the DNA is TGTGCCTGGAGTGAAATAAGCAATCAGCCCCAGCATTTT. Variable domain in full (rest from reference TRBV30 and TRBJ1-5): SQTIHQWPATLVQPVGSPLSLECTVEGTSNPNLYWYRQAAGRGLQLLFYSVGIGQISSEVPQNLSASRPQDRQFILSSKKLLLSDSGFYLCAWSEISNQPQHFGDGTRLSIL.

This chain connects TRBV27 to TRBJ2-2, with 10 bases aligning to TRBD1. Germline values: CDR1 MNHEY, CDR2 SMNVEV (reference sequence). The CDR3 has 15 amino acids. V was pared by 3 bases and J by 7 bases, with 5 bases of the junction left unmatched. The CDR3 DNA follows: TGTGCCAGCAGTTTTGGGACAGGGGTCGGCGGGGAGCTGTTTTTT. This encodes CASSFGTGVGGELFF.

This clone was seen a single time. The chain links TRBV5-1 to TRBJ1-5, with TRBD1 matching 7 bases. Germline V lookup: CDR1 SGHRS, CDR2 YFSETQ. J lost 3 bases, V lost 4 bases, and 7 bases had no gene match. The CDR3 runs to 15 residues. CDR3 nucleotide sequence: TGCGCCAGCAGCCAGACAGGGAACCACAATCAGCCCCAGCATTTT. Amino acids: CASSQTGNHNQPQHF. The full variable domain, completed using reference TRBV5-1 and TRBJ1-5, is KAGVTQTPRYLIKTRGQQVTLSCSPISGHRSVSWYQQTPGQGLQFLFEYFSETQRNKGNFPGRFSGRQFSNSRSEMNVSTLELGDSALYLCASSQTGNHNQPQHFGDGTRLSIL.

The chain recombines TRBV10-3 with TRBJ1-2; TRBD1 agrees at 7 bases. Germline V gene lookup returns CDR1 ENHRY and CDR2 SYGVKD. V was pared by 11 bases and J by 8 bases, with 11 bases of the junction left unmatched. The CDR3 contains 12 residues. CDR3 sequence reads: CASKQDRDGYTF. CDR3 DNA sequence: TGTGCCTCCAAACAAGACAGGGACGGCTACACCTTC.

This clone was seen more than once but under ten times. J is TRBJ1-5 and V is TRBV28; D is perhaps TRBD1 (5 bases). V lost 8 bases, J lost 7 bases, and 9 bases lay in between. CDR1 is MDHEN, CDR2 SYDVKM, per germline. CDR3 size: 11 residues. The DNA for the CDR3 is TGTGCCAGCCAGGGTCCCCAGCCCCAGCATTTT. As protein: CASQGPQPQHF.

The chain joins TRBV11-2 to TRBJ1-4; D gene ambiguous. The CDR3 spans 14 residues. V was shortened by 1 base and J by 3 bases, with 6 bases between the two germline ends. Germline V gene sequence: CDR1 SGHAT, CDR2 FQNNGV. The CDR3 bases are TGTGCCAGCAGCTTAGTGCTTTCTAATGAAAAACTGTTTTTT. Protein product: CASSLVLSNEKLFF. Combining the CDR3 with reference TRBV11-2 and TRBJ1-4 gives the whole variable domain EAGVAQSPRYKIIEKRQSVAFWCNPISGHATLYWYQQILGQGPKLLIQFQNNGVVDDSQLPKDRFSAERLKGVDSTLKIQPAKLEDSAVYLCASSLVLSNEKLFFGSGTQLSVL.

The CDR3: CASTARRIKYF. CDR3 nucleotides: TGTGCCAGCACCGCCCGCCGGATTAAGTACTTC. The chain uses TRBV28 and TRBJ2-5; D not certain. With 7 bases removed from V and 12 bases from J, the gap between germline ends came to 15 bases. Germline V gives CDR1 MDHEN, CDR2 SYDVKM. This CDR3 contains 11 residues.

The rearrangement links TRBV7-9 to TRBJ1-1; D is unresolved. In germline, CDR1 is SEHNR, CDR2 FQNEAQ (reference sequence). Trimming removed 2 bases at V and 3 bases at J, with 13 bases between. The CDR3 is 15 amino acids. The CDR3 is CASSLLRRTHTEAFF. The CDR3 DNA sequence: TGTGCCAGCAGCTTATTGCGACGGACGCACACTGAAGCTTTCTTT.

This chain joins TRBV7-2 and TRBJ1-1; 7 bases map to TRBD1. Germline loops: CDR1 SGHTA, CDR2 FQGNSA. The CDR3 runs 15 residues. The ends lost 1 base at V and 4 bases at J; junction bases unmatched: 6. CDR3 protein: CASSLVFGTVTEAFF. The CDR3 bases are TGTGCCAGCAGCTTAGTATTCGGGACAGTCACTGAAGCTTTCTTT. The full variable domain, in which reference TRBV7-2 and TRBJ1-1 provide the parts outside the CDR3, is GAGVSQSPSNKVTEKGKDVELRCDPISGHTALYWYRQSLGQGLEFLIYFQGNSAPDKSGLPSDRFSAERTGGSVSTLTIQRTQQEDSAVYLCASSLVFGTVTEAFFGQGTRLTVV.

The gene calls are TRBV4-3 and TRBJ2-7; D might be TRBD2 (6 bases). The CDR3 loop spans 16 amino acids. From germline, CDR1 is LGHNA and CDR2 YSLEER. The V and J ends lost 1 base and 2 bases respectively, with 15 bases between them. CDR3 bases: TGCGCCAGCAGCCAAGTCACCGGGACTGGACCCTACGAGCAGTACTTC. This translates into CASSQVTGTGPYEQYF.

This sequence joins TRBV6-1 and TRBJ2-7; a weak D match, TRBD1 (6 bases). CDR1 and CDR2 (germline): MNHNS, SASEGT. The V gene lost 1 base and the J gene lost 5 bases, with 12 bases spanning the gap. The CDR3 contains 14 residues. The CDR3 bases are TGTGCCAGCAGTGAAGACCAGGGGTCCCACGAGCAGTACTTC. The encoded protein is CASSEDQGSHEQYF.

V gene TRBV5-4 combines with J gene TRBJ2-5; D gene ambiguous. The germline V gene encodes CDR1 SGHNT and CDR2 YYREEE (reference sequence). The CDR3 contains 17 residues. Trimming cost V 4 bases and J 1 base, with 20 bases left between them. CDR3 nucleotides: TGTGCCAGCAGCCAAGATCGCAAAATAGTTCCCCAAGAGACCCAGTACTTC. Residues: CASSQDRKIVPQETQYF.

This CDR3 reads CASSSPGRNLYGYTF. The DNA of the CDR3 is TGTGCCAGCAGTTCCCCGGGCCGTAACCTCTATGGCTACACCTTC. The chain uses TRBV6-5 and TRBJ1-2; D ambiguous. V was pared by 4 bases and J by 4 bases, with 16 bases between. This CDR3 contains 15 residues. CDR1 and CDR2 from the germline V gene are MNHEY and SVGAGI.

The J gene is TRBJ1-1, the V gene TRBV27; D remains unclear. Trimming pared 5 bases from V and 5 bases from J, leaving 24 bases between. The germline V gene encodes CDR1 MNHEY and CDR2 SMNVEV (reference sequence). The CDR3 runs to 17 residues. CDR3 bases: TGTGCCAGCAGTGGACGAGGGAGTTTGGCTTCGGGAACTGAAGCTTTCTTT. Its translation: CASSGRGSLASGTEAFF.

The V and J genes are TRBV10-3 and TRBJ2-1; TRBD1 is a possible D gene (6 bases). The CDR3 is 16 amino acids. V lost 0 bases and J 2 bases, leaving 11 bases between the germline ends. Germline-derived CDR1 and CDR2 are ENHRY and SYGVKD. The chain's CDR3 is CAISESGQIPYNEQFF. The CDR3 DNA sequence: TGTGCCATCAGTGAGTCCGGACAGATTCCCTACAATGAGCAGTTCTTC.

The chain combines TRBV18 with TRBJ1-5; 7 bases align to TRBD1. The CDR3 runs 13 residues. The J segment lost 4 bases and the V segment lost 6 bases, leaving 3 bases of the junction unmatched. Germline CDR1 is KGHSH and CDR2 is LQKENI. CDR3 residues: CASSPDRNQPQHF. The CDR3 bases are TGTGCCAGCTCCCCGGACAGGAATCAGCCCCAGCATTTT. The full variable domain, completed using reference TRBV18 and TRBJ1-5, is NAGVMQNPRHLVRRRGQEARLRCSPMKGHSHVYWYRQLPEEGLKFMVYLQKENIIDESGMPKERFSAEFPKEGPSILRIQQVVRGDSAAYFCASSPDRNQPQHFGDGTRLSIL.